The TCR beta chain described here comes from a study of T cell responses to AZD1222 COVID-19 vaccine. Overall study findings and caveats: The donor cohort was predominantly white British with a female majority, and clonal diversity may have been underestimated. Researchers took repertoire samples only after the peak T cell response had come. Nearly half of spike-specific TCRs reportedly target unmutated variant regions. Vaccination with two AZD1222 doses was followed by a rise in Spike-specific TCR breadth and depth.

Remarks on this clone: Antigen unknown.

The CDR3 covers 14 residues. Looked up from germline, CDR1 is MDHEN and CDR2 is SYDVKM. V gave up 3 bases and J gave up 8 bases; unmatched junction bases: 6. TCRdb's table, derived via immunoSEQ multiplex PCR, lists solely in-frame clones and lacks some. The data show 95,000 to 150,000 clones, with 75% to 90% seen just once and 9.4% held by the top ten. This sequence joins TRBV28 and TRBJ2-1; 8 bases are a match to TRBD2. The sample here was peripheral blood, taken on day 0 of AZD1222 vaccination. This receptor was obtained from an adult in good health. Written as DNA, the CDR3 is TGTGCCAGCAGTTTTGTTAGCGGGACGGATGAGCAGTTCTTC. Translation: CASSFVSGTDEQFF.